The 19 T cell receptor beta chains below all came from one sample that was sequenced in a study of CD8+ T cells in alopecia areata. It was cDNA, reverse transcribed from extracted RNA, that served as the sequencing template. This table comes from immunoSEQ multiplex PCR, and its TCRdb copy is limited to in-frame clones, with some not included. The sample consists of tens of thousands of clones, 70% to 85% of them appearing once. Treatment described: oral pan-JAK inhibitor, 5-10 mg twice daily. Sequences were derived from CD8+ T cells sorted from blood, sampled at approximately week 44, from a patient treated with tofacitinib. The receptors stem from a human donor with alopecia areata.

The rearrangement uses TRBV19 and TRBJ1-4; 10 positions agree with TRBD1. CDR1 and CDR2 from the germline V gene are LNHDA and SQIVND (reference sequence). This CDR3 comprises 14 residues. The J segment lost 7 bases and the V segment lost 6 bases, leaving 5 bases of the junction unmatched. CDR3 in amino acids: CASSRRDRGEKLFF. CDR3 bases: TGTGCCAGTAGCCGCCGGGACAGGGGTGAAAAACTGTTTTTT.

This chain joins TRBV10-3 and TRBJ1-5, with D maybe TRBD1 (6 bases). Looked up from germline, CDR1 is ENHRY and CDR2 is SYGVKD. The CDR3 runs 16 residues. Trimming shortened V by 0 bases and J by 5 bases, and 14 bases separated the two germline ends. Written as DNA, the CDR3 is TGTGCCATCAGTGAGTCGACGTGGGAGGGGGATCAGCCCCAGCATTTT. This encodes CAISESTWEGDQPQHF.

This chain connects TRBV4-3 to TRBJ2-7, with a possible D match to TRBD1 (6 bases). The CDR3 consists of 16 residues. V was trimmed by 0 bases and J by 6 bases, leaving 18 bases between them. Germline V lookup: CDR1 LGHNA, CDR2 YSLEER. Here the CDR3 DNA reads TGCGCCAGCAGCCAAGAGGTGGCTGGTGGGGGCGCCGAGCAGTACTTC. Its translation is CASSQEVAGGGAEQYF.

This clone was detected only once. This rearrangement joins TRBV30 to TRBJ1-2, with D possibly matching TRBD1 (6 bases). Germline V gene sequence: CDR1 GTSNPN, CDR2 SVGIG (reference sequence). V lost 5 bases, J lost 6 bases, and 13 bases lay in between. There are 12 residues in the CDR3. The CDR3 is CAWVTGLDGYTF. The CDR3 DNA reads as TGTGCCTGGGTGACAGGACTTGATGGCTACACCTTC. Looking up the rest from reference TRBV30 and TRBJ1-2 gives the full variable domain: SQTIHQWPATLVQPVGSPLSLECTVEGTSNPNLYWYRQAAGRGLQLLFYSVGIGQISSEVPQNLSASRPQDRQFILSSKKLLLSDSGFYLCAWVTGLDGYTFGSGTRLTVV.

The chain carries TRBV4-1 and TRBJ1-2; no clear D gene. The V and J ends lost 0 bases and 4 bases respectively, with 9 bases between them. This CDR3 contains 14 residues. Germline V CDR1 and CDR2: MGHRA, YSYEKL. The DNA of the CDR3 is TGCGCCAGCAGCCAAGATCCCGGGAGCTATGGCTACACCTTC. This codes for CASSQDPGSYGYTF.

CDR3 in DNA: TGCGCCAGCAGCCAAGATCCACGACAGGGAGAAGAGACCCAGTACTTC. Its protein is CASSQDPRQGEETQYF. This rearrangement joins TRBV4-3 to TRBJ2-5; 7 bases line up with TRBD1. The CDR3 length is 16 residues. The J segment lost 3 bases and the V segment lost 0 bases, leaving 7 bases of the junction unmatched. CDR1 and CDR2 (germline): LGHNA, YSLEER.

CDR3 in amino acids: CASSPQGNYGYTF. The CDR3 DNA is TGTGCCAGCAGTCCACAGGGGAATTATGGCTACACCTTC. The chain couples TRBV6-5 to TRBJ1-2; TRBD1 aligns across 7 bases. Germline-derived CDR1 and CDR2 are MNHEY and SVGAGI. With V trimmed by 5 bases and J by 5 bases, 5 bases remained unmatched. The length of the CDR3 is 13 residues.

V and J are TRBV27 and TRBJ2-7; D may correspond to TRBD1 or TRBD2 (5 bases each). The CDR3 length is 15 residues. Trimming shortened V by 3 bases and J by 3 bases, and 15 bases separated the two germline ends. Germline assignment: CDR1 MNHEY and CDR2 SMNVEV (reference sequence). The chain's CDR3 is CASSLVLGRDYEQYF. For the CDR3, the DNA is TGTGCCAGCAGTTTGGTGTTGGGACGGGACTACGAGCAGTACTTC.

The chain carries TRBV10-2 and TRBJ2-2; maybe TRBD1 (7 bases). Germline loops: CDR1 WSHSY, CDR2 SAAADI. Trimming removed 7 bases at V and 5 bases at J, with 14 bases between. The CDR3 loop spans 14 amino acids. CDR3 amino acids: CASKARGATGELFF. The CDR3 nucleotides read TGCGCCAGCAAGGCCAGGGGGGCGACCGGGGAGCTGTTTTTT.

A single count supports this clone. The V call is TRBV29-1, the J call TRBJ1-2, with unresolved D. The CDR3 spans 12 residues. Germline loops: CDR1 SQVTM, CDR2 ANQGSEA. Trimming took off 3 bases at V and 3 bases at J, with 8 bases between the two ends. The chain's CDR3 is CSVDLGYYGYTF. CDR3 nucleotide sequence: TGCAGCGTTGATTTGGGCTACTATGGCTACACCTTC.

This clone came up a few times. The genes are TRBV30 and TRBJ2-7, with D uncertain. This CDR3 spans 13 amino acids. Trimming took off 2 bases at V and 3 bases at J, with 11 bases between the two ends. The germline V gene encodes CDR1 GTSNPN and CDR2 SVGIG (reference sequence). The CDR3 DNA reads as TGTGCCTGGAGTCCAGAGTCCCACTACGAGCAGTACTTC. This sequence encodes CAWSPESHYEQYF.

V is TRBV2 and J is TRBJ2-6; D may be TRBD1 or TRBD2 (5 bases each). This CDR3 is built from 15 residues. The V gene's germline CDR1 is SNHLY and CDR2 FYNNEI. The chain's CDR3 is CAGDGVASGANVLTF. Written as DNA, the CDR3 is TGTGCTGGGGACGGGGTTGCGTCTGGGGCCAACGTCCTGACTTTC.

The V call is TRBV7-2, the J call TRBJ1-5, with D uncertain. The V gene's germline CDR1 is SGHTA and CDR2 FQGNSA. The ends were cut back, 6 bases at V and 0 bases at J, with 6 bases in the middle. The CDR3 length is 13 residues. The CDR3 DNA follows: TGTGCCAGCAGTGTGTATAGCAATCAGCCCCAGCATTTT. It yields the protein CASSVYSNQPQHF.

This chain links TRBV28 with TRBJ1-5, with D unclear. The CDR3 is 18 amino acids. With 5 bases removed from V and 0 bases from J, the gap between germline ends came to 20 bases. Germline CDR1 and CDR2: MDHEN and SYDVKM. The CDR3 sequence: CASSKEADWGNSNQPQHF. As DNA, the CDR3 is TGTGCCAGCAGTAAAGAGGCGGATTGGGGAAATAGCAATCAGCCCCAGCATTTT. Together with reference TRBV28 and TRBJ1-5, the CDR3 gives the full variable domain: DVKVTQSSRYLVKRTGEKVFLECVQDMDHENMFWYRQDPGLGLRLIYFSYDVKMKEKGDIPEGYSVSREKKERFSLILESASTNQTSMYLCASSKEADWGNSNQPQHFGDGTRLSIL.

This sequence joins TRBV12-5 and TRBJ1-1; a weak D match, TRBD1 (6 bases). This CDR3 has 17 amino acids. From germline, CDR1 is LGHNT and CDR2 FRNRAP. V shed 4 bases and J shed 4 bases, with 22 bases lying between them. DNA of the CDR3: TGTGCTAGTGGTTCCCCCGGACGAGGGGGTTGGGGCACTGAAGCTTTCTTT. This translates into CASGSPGRGGWGTEAFF.

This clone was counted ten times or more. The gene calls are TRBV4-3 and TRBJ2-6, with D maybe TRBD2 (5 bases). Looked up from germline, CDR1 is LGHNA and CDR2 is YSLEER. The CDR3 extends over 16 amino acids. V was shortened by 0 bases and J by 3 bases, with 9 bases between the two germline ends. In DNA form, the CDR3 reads TGCGCCAGCAGCCAAGAAGCCGGGGTTGGGGCCAACGTCCTGACTTTC. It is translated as CASSQEAGVGANVLTF.

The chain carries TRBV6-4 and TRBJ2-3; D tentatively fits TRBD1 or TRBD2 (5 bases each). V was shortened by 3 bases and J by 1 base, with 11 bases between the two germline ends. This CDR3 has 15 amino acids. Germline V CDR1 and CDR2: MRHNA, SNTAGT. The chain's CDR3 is CASSDGDPGTDTQYF. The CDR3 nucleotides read TGTGCCAGCAGTGATGGGGACCCTGGCACAGATACGCAGTATTTT.

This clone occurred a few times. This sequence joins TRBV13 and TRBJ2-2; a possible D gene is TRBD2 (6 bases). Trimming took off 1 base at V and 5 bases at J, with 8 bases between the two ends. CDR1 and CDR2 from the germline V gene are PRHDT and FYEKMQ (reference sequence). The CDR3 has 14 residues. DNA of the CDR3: TGTGCCAGCAGCTTAGCTCGGGGGACCGGGGAGCTGTTTTTT. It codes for CASSLARGTGELFF.

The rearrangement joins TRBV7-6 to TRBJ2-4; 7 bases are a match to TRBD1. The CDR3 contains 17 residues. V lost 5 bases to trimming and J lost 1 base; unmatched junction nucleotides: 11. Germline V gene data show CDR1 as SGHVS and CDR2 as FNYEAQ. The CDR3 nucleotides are TGTGCCAGCAGCCGCTATGGGGACAGTGGGGCCAAAAACATTCAGTACTTC. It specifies CASSRYGDSGAKNIQYF. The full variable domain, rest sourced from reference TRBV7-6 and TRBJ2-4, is GAGVSQSPRYKVTKRGQDVALRCDPISGHVSLYWYRQALGQGPEFLTYFNYEAQQDKSGLPNDRFSAERPEGSISTLTIQRTEQRDSAMYRCASSRYGDSGAKNIQYFGAGTRLSVL.